This T cell receptor (beta chain) was obtained from a study of blood T cell repertoires in COVID-19. Study as a whole: Whether acute or convalescent, the COVID-19 samples came from the United States, Italy and Spain. T cells, B-cell-depleted T cells, or PBMCs provided the cDNA or gDNA that served as material.

Original processing methods: Amplifying reference gene primers gave estimates of nucleated cell counts. Profiling relied on immunoSEQ multiplex PCR, and the TCRdb table lists in-frame clones only, not all of them. That table furnishes V, J and clone size, whereas the DNA furnished D and trimming. This table has some 150,000 clones, around 80% appearing once. This CDR3 has 15 residues. Germline values: CDR1 LNHDA, CDR2 SQIVND (reference sequence). Losses at the gene ends were 9 bases for V and 0 bases for J; bases not matched to a gene: 7. Sequenced: peripheral blood. V gene TRBV19 combines with J gene TRBJ1-4; 7 bases are shared with TRBD1. The sequence was obtained from a man in his sixties with active or convalescent COVID-19. The CDR3 here is CASQGQIATNEKLFF. DNA for the CDR3: TGTGCCAGCCAGGGACAGATCGCAACTAATGAAAAACTGTTTTTT.